These 13 T cell receptor beta chains were sequenced from one sample in a study of blood T cells in healthy people across ages. For the second PCR, which ran for roughly 6 to 11 cycles, a sample-barcoded 5' primer and a J-beta primer mix were used. Each CDR3 protein gets one entry after TCRdb re-called the 5' RACE reads with MiXCR. This sample has about 1.8 million distinct CDR3 sequences; approximately 50% occur once, and the top ten carry less than 2.5%. The sample taken for sequencing was blood. The receptors come from a woman in her thirties or forties in good health.

This clonotype has a handful of counts. This sequence joins TRBV19 and TRBJ2-1; D gene unclear. The CDR3 has 13 amino acids. Germline V CDR1 and CDR2: LNHDA, SQIVND (reference sequence). V lost 4 bases and J 6 bases, leaving 10 bases between the germline ends. CDR3 protein: CASSKNYPNEQFF. In nucleotides, the CDR3 is TGTGCCAGTAGTAAGAACTACCCCAATGAGCAGTTCTTC.

V usage is TRBV6-2 or TRBV6-3 and J usage is TRBJ2-7; D gene ambiguous. CDR3 size: 15 residues. Germline V gene sequence: CDR1 MNHEY, CDR2 SVGEGT. With 5 bases removed from V and 0 bases from J, the gap between germline ends came to 14 bases. CDR3 amino acids: CASSPSTGFSYEQYF. The CDR3 DNA is TGTGCCAGCAGTCCCTCCACCGGATTCTCCTACGAGCAGTACTTC.

This clonotype was picked up a small number of times. The chain uses TRBV20-1 and TRBJ2-5, with 13 bases matching TRBD2. V trimming: 1 base; J trimming: 1 base; junction bases outside the gene matches: 3. From germline, CDR1 is DFQATT and CDR2 SNEGSKA (reference sequence). The CDR3 length is 16 residues. The CDR3: CSARGGLAGAQETQYF. CDR3 nucleotide sequence: TGCAGTGCTAGAGGAGGACTAGCGGGGGCCCAAGAGACCCAGTACTTC.

For this clonotype: One junction end does not reproduce the germline sequence, and a read error may be involved. The chain links TRBV6-5 to TRBJ2-6; D unresolved. Germline-derived CDR1 and CDR2 are MNHEY and SVGAGI. CDR3 size: 14 residues. CDR3 DNA: TGCGCCAGCAACACCCGCTCTGGGGCCAACGTCCTGACTTTC. Translated, it gives CASNTRSGANVLTF.

The chain joins TRBV6-2 or TRBV6-3 to TRBJ1-1; the D gene is possibly TRBD1 (5 bases). Trimming stripped 0 bases from V and 11 bases from J, with 13 bases between. The CDR3 sequence is 13 residues long. Germline loops: CDR1 MNHEY, CDR2 SVGEGT. CDR3 residues: CASSYSTGVDAFF. Here the CDR3 DNA reads TGTGCCAGCAGTTACTCGACGGGGGTTGATGCTTTCTTT.

This chain joins TRBV28 and TRBJ2-5, with D perhaps TRBD1 (6 bases). Germline-derived CDR1 and CDR2 are MDHEN and SYDVKM. Trimming pared 2 bases from V and 2 bases from J, leaving 15 bases between. The length of the CDR3 is 16 residues. The CDR3 region has the DNA TGTGCCAGCAGTTTAATTACGCCAGGGGATCAAGAGACCCAGTACTTC. Translation gives CASSLITPGDQETQYF. Full variable domain (missing parts from reference TRBV28 and TRBJ2-5): DVKVTQSSRYLVKRTGEKVFLECVQDMDHENMFWYRQDPGLGLRLIYFSYDVKMKEKGDIPEGYSVSREKKERFSLILESASTNQTSMYLCASSLITPGDQETQYFGPGTRLLVL.

This chain links TRBV6-5 with TRBJ2-7; TRBD2 matches 7 bases. The CDR3 has 17 amino acids. The germline CDR1 and CDR2 sequences are MNHEY and SVGAGI. V shed 2 bases, J shed 3 bases, and the junction held 13 bases outside the gene matches. The CDR3 bases are TGTGCCAGCAGTTACGAAAGGCGAGCGAGCGGGAACTACGAGCAGTACTTC. Translation gives CASSYERRASGNYEQYF.

The chain carries TRBV6-1 and TRBJ2-1; TRBD1 matches 8 bases. Trimming took 2 bases from V and 2 from J; bases not matched to a gene: 2. The CDR3 covers 15 residues. Germline CDR1 and CDR2: MNHNS and SASEGT. CDR3 coding DNA: TGTGCCAGCAGTGAACCACAGGGGGCCTACAATGAGCAGTTCTTC. It translates to CASSEPQGAYNEQFF.

This clonotype turned up a few times. CDR3 residues: CASSIGTGKVEQFF. For the CDR3, the DNA is TGTGCCAGCAGCATCGGGACAGGGAAGGTTGAGCAGTTCTTC. The chain carries TRBV7-2 and TRBJ2-1, with 9 bases lining up with TRBD1. The CDR3 runs to 14 residues. The V gene's germline CDR1 is SGHTA and CDR2 FQGNSA. Trimming removed 5 bases from V and 9 bases from J; junction bases left unmatched: 8.

The chain links TRBV7-2 to TRBJ1-6, with TRBD1 as a possible D gene (6 bases). Germline V gene lookup returns CDR1 SGHTA and CDR2 FQGNSA. The V gene lost 1 base and the J gene lost 3 bases, with 10 bases spanning the gap. The CDR3 extends over 16 amino acids. The CDR3 loop is CASSLGGTLYNSPLHF. The CDR3 DNA is TGTGCCAGCAGCTTAGGCGGGACACTCTATAATTCACCCCTCCACTTT. The entire variable domain, with the rest obtained from reference TRBV7-2 and TRBJ1-6, is as follows: GAGVSQSPSNKVTEKGKDVELRCDPISGHTALYWYRQSLGQGLEFLIYFQGNSAPDKSGLPSDRFSAERTGGSVSTLTIQRTQQEDSAVYLCASSLGGTLYNSPLHFGNGTRLTVT.

There are a few counts of this clonotype. V gene TRBV7-2 combines with J gene TRBJ2-4; possibly TRBD1 or TRBD2 for D (6 bases each). With the DNA end fitting TRBJ2-5 better, the J assignment may be wrong. The CDR3 runs to 16 residues. Germline V gene sequence: CDR1 SGHTA, CDR2 FQGNSA. CDR3 DNA: TGTGCCAGCAGCTTAGTATCCGGGGGCATCCAAGAGACCCAGTACTTC. Its translation: CASSLVSGGIQETQYF.

In regard to this clonotype: A much more abundant neighbour one base away suggests this may be a read error. The gene calls are TRBV5-1 and TRBJ2-1; D possibly corresponds to TRBD2 (5 bases). The CDR3 consists of 12 residues. Germline values: CDR1 SGHRS, CDR2 YFSETQ. CDR3 sequence: CASSLYGNGQFF. The CDR3 DNA reads as TGCGCCAGCAGCTTGTACGGGAATGGGCAGTTCTTC. Filled out from reference TRBV5-1 and TRBJ2-1, the complete variable domain reads KAGVTQTPRYLIKTRGQQVTLSCSPISGHRSVSWYQQTPGQGLQFLFEYFSETQRNKGNFPGRFSGRQFSNSRSEMNVSTLELGDSALYLCASSLYGNGQFFGPGTRLTVL.

The chain links TRBV21-1 to TRBJ2-2. TRBV21-1 has pseudogene status. The CDR3 totals 15 residues. The CDR3 here is CASSKDKRETGELFF. The DNA of the CDR3 is TGTGCCAGCAGCAAAGATAAGCGAGAGACCGGGGAGCTGTTTTTT.